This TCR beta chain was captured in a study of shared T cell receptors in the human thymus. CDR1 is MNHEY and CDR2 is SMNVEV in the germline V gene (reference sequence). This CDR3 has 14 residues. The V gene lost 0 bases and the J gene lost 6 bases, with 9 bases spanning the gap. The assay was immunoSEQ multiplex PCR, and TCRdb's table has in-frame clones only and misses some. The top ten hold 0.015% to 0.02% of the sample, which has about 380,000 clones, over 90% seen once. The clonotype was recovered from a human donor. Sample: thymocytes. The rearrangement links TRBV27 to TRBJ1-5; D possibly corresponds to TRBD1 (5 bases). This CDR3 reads CASSLSGGSQPQHF. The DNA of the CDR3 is TGTGCCAGCAGTTTATCGGGGGGTTCTCAGCCCCAGCATTTT.